This T cell receptor beta chain was obtained from a study of identical twins. Study-level points and caveats: High-abundance cord blood beta clonotypes had fewer insertions; memory repertoires showed none.

Through template switching, a universal primer site was introduced, and the cDNA contained unique molecular identifiers. TCRdb processed the 5' RACE reads anew with MiXCR; each CDR3 protein has one entry. The sample lists approximately 600,000 distinct CDR3 sequences; roughly 6.6% were seen once. This clonotype was observed at least ten times. Its cognate antigen is unknown. The CDR3 consists of 14 residues. Trimming cost V 1 base and J 7 bases, with 14 bases left between them. Germline assignment: CDR1 SGHDN and CDR2 FVKESK. This same sample was also taken into another study, of yellow fever vaccine responses in identical twins.

This chain links TRBV14 with TRBJ2-7; D unclear. The sample was PBMCs. This sequence was found in a woman under 30 in good health. The CDR3 region is CASSQVRPGREQYF. Written as DNA, the CDR3 is TGTGCCAGCAGCCAAGTGCGACCAGGCAGGGAGCAGTACTTC.